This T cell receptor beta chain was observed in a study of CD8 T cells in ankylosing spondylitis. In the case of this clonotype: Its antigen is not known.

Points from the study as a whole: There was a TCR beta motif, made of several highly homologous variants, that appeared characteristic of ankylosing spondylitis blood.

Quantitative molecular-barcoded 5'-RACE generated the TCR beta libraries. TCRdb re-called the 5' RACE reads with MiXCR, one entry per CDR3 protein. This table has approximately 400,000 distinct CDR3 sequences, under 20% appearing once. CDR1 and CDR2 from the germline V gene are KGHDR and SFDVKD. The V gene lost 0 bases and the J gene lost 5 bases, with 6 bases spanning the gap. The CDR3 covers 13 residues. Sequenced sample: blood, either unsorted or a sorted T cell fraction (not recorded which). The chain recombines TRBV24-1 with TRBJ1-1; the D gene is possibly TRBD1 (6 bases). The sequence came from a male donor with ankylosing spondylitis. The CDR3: CATSDLRGTEAFF. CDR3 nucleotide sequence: TGTGCCACCAGTGATTTGAGGGGGACTGAAGCTTTCTTT.